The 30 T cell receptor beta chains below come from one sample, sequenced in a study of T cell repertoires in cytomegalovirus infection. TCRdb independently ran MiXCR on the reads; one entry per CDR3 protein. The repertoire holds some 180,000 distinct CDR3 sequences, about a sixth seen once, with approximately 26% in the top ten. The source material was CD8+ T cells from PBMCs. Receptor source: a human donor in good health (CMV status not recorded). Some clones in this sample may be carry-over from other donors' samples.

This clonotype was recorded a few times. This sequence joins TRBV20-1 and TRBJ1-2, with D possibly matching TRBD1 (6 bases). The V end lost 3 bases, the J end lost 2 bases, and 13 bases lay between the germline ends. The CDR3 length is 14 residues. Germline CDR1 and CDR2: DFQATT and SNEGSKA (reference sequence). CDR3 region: CSASEQGLNYGYTF. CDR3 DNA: TGCAGTGCTAGCGAGCAGGGGTTAAACTATGGCTACACCTTC.

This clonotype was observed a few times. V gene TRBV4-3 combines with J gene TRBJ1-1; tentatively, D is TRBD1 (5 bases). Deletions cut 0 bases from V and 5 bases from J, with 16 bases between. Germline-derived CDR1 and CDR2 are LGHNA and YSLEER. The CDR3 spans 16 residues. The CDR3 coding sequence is TGCGCCAGCAGCCAAGATCCGGGAGGGGTAGGGACTGAAGCTTTCTTT. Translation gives CASSQDPGGVGTEAFF.

CDR3 sequence: CATSSGGGVPYNEQFF. Written as DNA, the CDR3 is TGTGCCACCAGCTCAGGGGGGGGCGTGCCCTACAATGAGCAGTTCTTC. V and J are TRBV15 and TRBJ2-1, with D perhaps assigned TRBD1 or TRBD2 (7 bases each). V shed 5 bases and J shed 2 bases, with 16 bases lying between them. The CDR3 totals 16 residues. Germline-derived CDR1 and CDR2 are LNHNV and YYDKDF (reference sequence).

CDR3 in DNA: TGTGCCAGCAGCAGACAAAATTCACCCCTCCACTTT. Protein sequence: CASSRQNSPLHF. The rearrangement links TRBV7-6 to TRBJ1-6, with no clear D. The CDR3 length is 12 residues. Germline values: CDR1 SGHVS, CDR2 FNYEAQ. With 5 bases removed from V and 7 bases from J, the gap between germline ends came to 6 bases.

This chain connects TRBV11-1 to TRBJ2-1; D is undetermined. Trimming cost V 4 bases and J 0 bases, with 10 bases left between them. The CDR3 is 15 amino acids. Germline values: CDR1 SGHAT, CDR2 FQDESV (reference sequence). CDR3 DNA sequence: TGTGCCAGCAGCTCTCAGGCTAGCTCCTACAATGAGCAGTTCTTC. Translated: CASSSQASSYNEQFF.

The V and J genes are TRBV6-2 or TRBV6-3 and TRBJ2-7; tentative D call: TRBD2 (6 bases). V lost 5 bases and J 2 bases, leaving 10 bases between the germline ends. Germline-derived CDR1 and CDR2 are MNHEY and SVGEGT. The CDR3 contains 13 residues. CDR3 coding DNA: TGTGCCAGCAGTGGAGGGAGAGCCTACGAGCAGTACTTC. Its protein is CASSGGRAYEQYF.

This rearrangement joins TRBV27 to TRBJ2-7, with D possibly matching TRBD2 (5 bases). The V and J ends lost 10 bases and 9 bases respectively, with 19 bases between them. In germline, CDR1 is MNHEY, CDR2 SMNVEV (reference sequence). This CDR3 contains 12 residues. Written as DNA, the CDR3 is TGTGCCACCGAGGGTAGCGAGGCTCGGCAGTACTTC. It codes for CATEGSEARQYF.

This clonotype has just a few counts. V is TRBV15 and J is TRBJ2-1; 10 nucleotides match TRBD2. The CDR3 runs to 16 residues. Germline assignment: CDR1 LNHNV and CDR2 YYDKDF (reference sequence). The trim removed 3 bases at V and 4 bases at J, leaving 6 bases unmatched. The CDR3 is CATSSELAGSYNEQFF. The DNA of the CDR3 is TGTGCCACCAGCAGCGAACTAGCGGGGTCTTACAATGAGCAGTTCTTC. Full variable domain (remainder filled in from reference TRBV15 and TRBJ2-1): DAMVIQNPRYQVTQFGKPVTLSCSQTLNHNVMYWYQQKSSQAPKLLFHYYDKDFNNEADTPDNFQSRRPNTSFCFLDIRSPGLGDTAMYLCATSSELAGSYNEQFFGPGTRLTVL.

The CDR3 DNA reads as TGTGCCAGCCGGCTCACAAGCGGGGTATCGACAGATACGCAGTATTTT. This gives the protein CASRLTSGVSTDTQYF. The rearrangement uses TRBV27 and TRBJ2-3; 7 nucleotides line up with TRBD2. V lost 8 bases, J lost 3 bases, and 14 bases stayed unmatched. Per the germline V gene, CDR1 is MNHEY and CDR2 is SMNVEV (reference sequence). The CDR3 length is 16 residues.

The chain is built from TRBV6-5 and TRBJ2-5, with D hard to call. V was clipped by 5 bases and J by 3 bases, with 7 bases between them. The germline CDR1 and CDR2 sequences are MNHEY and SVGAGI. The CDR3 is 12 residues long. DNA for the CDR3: TGTGCCAGCAGTCGACAAGAAGAGACCCAGTACTTC. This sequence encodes CASSRQEETQYF.

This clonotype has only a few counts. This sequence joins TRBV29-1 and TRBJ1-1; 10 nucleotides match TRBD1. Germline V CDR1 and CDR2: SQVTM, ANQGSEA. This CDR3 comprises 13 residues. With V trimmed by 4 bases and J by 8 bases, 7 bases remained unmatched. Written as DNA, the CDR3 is TGCAGCGTTGCAGGGACAGGGGATCTGGAAGCTTTCTTT. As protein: CSVAGTGDLEAFF.

CDR3: CSAREAPKSSYNEQFF. DNA for the CDR3: TGCAGTGCTAGAGAGGCACCCAAGAGCTCCTACAATGAGCAGTTCTTC. The chain couples TRBV20-1 to TRBJ2-1; unclear D gene. The germline gives CDR1 DFQATT, CDR2 SNEGSKA (reference sequence). Trimming took off 0 bases at V and 0 bases at J, with 12 bases between the two ends. The CDR3 contains 16 residues.

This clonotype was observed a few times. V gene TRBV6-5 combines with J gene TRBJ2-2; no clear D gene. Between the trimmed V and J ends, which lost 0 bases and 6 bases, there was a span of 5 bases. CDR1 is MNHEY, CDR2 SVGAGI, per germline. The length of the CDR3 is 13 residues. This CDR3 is CASSYSGSGELFF. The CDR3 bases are TGTGCCAGCAGTTACTCAGGGTCCGGGGAGCTGTTTTTT.

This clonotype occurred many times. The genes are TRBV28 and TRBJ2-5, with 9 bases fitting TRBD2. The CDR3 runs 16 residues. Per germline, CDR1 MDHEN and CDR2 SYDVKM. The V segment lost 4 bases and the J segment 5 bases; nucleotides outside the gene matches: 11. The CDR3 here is CASSSPRGLARETQYF. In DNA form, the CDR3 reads TGTGCCAGCAGTTCACCCCGGGGACTAGCAAGGGAGACCCAGTACTTC.

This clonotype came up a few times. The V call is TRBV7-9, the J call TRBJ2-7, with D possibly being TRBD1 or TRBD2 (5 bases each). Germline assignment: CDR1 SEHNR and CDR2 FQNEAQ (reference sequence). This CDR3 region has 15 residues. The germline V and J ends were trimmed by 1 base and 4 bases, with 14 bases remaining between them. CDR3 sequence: CASSLEEGELYEQYF. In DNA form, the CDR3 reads TGTGCCAGCAGCTTAGAAGAAGGGGAGCTATACGAGCAGTACTTC. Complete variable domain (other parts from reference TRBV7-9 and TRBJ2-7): DTGVSQNPRHKITKRGQNVTFRCDPISEHNRLYWYRQTLGQGPEFLTYFQNEAQLEKSRLLSDRFSAERPKGSFSTLEIQRTEQGDSAMYLCASSLEEGELYEQYFGPGTRLTVT.

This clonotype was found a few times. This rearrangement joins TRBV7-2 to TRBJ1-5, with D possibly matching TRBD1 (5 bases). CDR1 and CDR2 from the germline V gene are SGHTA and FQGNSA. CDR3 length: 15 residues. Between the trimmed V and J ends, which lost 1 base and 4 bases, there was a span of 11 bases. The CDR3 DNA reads TGTGCCAGCAGCTTAGTTGACAGTTCAAATCAGCCCCAGCATTTT. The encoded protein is CASSLVDSSNQPQHF. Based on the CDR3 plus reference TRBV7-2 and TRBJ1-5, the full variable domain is GAGVSQSPSNKVTEKGKDVELRCDPISGHTALYWYRQSLGQGLEFLIYFQGNSAPDKSGLPSDRFSAERTGGSVSTLTIQRTQQEDSAVYLCASSLVDSSNQPQHFGDGTRLSIL.

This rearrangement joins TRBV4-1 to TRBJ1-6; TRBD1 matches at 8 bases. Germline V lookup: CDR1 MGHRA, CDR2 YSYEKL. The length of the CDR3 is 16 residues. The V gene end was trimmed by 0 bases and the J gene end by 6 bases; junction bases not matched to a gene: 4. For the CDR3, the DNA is TGCGCCAGCAGCCAAGATCGGGGACAGGTTAATTCACCCCTCCACTTT. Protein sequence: CASSQDRGQVNSPLHF.

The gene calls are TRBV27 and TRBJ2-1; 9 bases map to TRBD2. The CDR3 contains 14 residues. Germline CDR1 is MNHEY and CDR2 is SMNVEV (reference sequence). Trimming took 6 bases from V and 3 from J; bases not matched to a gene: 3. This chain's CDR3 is CASRRGGNYNEQFF. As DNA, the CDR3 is TGTGCCAGCAGGCGGGGGGGTAACTACAATGAGCAGTTCTTC.

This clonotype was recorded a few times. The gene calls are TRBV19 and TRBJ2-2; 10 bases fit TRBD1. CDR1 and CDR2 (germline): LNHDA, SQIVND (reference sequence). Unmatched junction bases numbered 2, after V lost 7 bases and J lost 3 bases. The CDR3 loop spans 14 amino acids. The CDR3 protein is CASKTGGDTGELFF. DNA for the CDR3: TGTGCCAGTAAGACAGGGGGCGACACCGGGGAGCTGTTTTTT.

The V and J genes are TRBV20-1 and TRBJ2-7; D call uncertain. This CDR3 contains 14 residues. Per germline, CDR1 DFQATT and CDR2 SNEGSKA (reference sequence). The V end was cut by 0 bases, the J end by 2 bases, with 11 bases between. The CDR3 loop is CSARDERFTYEQYF. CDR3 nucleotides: TGCAGTGCTAGAGATGAGCGTTTTACCTACGAGCAGTACTTC.

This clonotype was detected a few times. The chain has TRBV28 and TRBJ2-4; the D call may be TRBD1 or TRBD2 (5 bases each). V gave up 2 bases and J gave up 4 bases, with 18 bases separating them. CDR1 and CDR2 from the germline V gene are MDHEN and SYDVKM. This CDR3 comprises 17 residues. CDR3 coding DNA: TGTGCCAGCAGTTTAAGGCCCCGGGGCAGGGAAAAAAACATTCAGTACTTC. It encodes CASSLRPRGREKNIQYF.

CDR3 sequence: CASSLGRMSLGNTIYF. The CDR3 DNA reads TGTGCCAGCAGCTTAGGCCGTATGAGCCTTGGAAACACCATATATTTT. The rearrangement links TRBV7-2 to TRBJ1-3; D unclear. CDR1 is SGHTA, CDR2 FQGNSA, per germline. V shed 1 base and J shed 3 bases, with 13 bases lying between them. The CDR3 consists of 16 residues.

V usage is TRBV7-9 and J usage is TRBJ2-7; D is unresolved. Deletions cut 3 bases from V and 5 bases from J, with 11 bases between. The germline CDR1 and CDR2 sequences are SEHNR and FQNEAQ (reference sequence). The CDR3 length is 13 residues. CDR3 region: CASSFLTGDEQYF. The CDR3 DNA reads TGTGCCAGCAGCTTCTTAACGGGCGACGAGCAGTACTTC. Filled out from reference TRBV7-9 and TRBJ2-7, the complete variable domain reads DTGVSQNPRHKITKRGQNVTFRCDPISEHNRLYWYRQTLGQGPEFLTYFQNEAQLEKSRLLSDRFSAERPKGSFSTLEIQRTEQGDSAMYLCASSFLTGDEQYFGPGTRLTVT.

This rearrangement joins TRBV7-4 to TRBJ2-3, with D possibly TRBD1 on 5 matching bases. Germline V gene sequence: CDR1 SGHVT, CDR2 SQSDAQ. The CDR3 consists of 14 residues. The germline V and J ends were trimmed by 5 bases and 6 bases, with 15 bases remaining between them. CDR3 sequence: CASSRPGLSDTQYF. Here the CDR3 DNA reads TGTGCCAGCAGCCGCCCAGGGCTGTCGGATACGCAGTATTTT.

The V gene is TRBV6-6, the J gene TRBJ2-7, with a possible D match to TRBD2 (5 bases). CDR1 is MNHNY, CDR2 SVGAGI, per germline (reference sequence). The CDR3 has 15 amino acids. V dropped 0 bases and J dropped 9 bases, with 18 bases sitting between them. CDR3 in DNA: TGTGCCAGCAGTTACTCGATGAGGGATGAGCGATGGCAGTACTTC. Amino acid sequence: CASSYSMRDERWQYF.

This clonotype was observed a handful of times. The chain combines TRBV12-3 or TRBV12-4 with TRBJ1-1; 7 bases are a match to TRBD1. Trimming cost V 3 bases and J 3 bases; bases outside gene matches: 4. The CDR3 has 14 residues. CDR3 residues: CASSFDRVHTEAFF. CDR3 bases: TGTGCCAGCAGTTTTGACAGGGTTCACACTGAAGCTTTCTTT.

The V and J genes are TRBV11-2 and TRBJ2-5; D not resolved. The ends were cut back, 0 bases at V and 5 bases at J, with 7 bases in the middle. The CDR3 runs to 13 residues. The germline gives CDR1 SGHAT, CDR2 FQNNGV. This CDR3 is CASSLEMLETQYF. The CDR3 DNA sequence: TGTGCCAGCAGCTTAGAAATGTTGGAGACCCAGTACTTC.

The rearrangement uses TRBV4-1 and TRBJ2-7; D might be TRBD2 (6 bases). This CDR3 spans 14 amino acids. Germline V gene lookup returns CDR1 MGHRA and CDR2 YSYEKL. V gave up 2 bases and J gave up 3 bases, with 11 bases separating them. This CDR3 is CASSQIGGDYEQYF. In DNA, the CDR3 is TGCGCCAGCAGCCAAATCGGCGGGGACTACGAGCAGTACTTC.

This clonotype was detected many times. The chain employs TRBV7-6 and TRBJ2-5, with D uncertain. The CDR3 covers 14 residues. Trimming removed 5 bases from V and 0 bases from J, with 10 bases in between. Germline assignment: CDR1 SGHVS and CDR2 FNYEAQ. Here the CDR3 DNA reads TGTGCCAGCAGCCGGGCGGCCGACCAAGAGACCCAGTACTTC. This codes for CASSRAADQETQYF.

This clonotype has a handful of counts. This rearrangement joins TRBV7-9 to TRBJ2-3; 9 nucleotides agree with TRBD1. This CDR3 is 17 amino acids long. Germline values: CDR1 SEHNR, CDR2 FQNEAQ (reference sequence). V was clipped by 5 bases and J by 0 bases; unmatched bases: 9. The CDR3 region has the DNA TGTGCCAGCAGCCCCTACGGGACAGGGACTAGCACAGATACGCAGTATTTT. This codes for CASSPYGTGTSTDTQYF.